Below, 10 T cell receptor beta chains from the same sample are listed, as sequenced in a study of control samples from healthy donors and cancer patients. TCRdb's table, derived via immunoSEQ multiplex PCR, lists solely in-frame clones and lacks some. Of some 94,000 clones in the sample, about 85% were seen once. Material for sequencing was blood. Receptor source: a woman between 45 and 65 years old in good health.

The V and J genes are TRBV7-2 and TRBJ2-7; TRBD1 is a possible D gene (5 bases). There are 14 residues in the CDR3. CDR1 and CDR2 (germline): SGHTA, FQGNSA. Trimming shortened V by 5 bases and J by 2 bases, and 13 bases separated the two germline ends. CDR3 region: CASSPLRGPYEQYF. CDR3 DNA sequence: TGTGCCAGCAGCCCCCTTAGGGGTCCCTACGAGCAGTACTTC.

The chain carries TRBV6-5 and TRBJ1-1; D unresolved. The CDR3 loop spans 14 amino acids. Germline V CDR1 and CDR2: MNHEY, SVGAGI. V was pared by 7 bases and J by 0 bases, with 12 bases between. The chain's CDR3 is CASTQTRVNTEAFF. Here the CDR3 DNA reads TGTGCCAGCACCCAAACGAGAGTGAACACTGAAGCTTTCTTT.

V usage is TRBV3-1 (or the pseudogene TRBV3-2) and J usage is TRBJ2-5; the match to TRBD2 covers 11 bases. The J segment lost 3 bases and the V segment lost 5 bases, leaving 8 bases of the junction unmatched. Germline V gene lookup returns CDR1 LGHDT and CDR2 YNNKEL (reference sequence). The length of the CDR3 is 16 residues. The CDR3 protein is CASSSFGTSGKETQYF. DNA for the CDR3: TGTGCCAGCAGCTCTTTCGGGACTAGCGGTAAAGAGACCCAGTACTTC.

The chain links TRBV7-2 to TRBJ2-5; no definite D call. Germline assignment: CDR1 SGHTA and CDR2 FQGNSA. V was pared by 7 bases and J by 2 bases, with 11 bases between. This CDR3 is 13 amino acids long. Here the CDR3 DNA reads TGTGCCAGCACCACGACCCCGCAAGAGACCCAGTACTTC. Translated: CASTTTPQETQYF.

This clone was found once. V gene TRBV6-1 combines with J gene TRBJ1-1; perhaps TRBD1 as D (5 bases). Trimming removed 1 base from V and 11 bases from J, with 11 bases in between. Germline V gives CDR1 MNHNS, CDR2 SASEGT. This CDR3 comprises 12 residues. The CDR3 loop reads CASSEGGRRAFF. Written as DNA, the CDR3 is TGTGCCAGCAGTGAAGGGGGCAGGAGGGCTTTCTTT.

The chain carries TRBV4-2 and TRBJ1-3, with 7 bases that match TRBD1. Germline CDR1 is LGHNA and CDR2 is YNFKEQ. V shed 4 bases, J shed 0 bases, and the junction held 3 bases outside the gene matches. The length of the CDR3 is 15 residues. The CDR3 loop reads CASSPRQGSGNTIYF. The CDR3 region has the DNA TGTGCCAGCAGCCCAAGACAGGGCTCTGGAAACACCATATATTTT.

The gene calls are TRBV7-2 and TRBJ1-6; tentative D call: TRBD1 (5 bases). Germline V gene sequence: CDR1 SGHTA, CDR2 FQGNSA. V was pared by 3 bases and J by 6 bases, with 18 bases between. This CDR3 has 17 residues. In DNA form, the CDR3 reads TGTGCCAGCAGCTTTACTGGTGGGGGTCGAATTAATTCACCCCTCCACTTT. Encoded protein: CASSFTGGGRINSPLHF.

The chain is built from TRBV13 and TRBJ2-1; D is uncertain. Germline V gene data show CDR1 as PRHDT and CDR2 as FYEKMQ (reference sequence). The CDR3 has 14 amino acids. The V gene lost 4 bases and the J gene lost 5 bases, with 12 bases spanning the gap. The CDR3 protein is CASSSRAPNNEQFF. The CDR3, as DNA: TGTGCCAGCAGCTCCCGTGCCCCCAACAATGAGCAGTTCTTC.

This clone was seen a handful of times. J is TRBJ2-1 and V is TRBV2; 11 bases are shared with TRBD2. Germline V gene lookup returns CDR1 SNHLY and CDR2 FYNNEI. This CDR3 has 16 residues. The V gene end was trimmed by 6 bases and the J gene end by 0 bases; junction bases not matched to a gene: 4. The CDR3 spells CASRPLAGVSYNEQFF. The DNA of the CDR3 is TGTGCCAGCAGGCCACTAGCGGGGGTCTCCTACAATGAGCAGTTCTTC.

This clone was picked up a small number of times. The CDR3 sequence: CASHAPLKVYEQYF. The DNA for the CDR3 is TGTGCCAGCCACGCCCCGCTGAAGGTTTACGAGCAGTACTTC. The chain links TRBV28 to TRBJ2-7, with D hard to call. The CDR3 length is 14 residues. The V end was cut by 8 bases, the J end by 4 bases, with 18 bases between. Germline assignment: CDR1 MDHEN and CDR2 SYDVKM. The complete variable domain, with remaining parts taken from reference TRBV28 and TRBJ2-7, reads DVKVTQSSRYLVKRTGEKVFLECVQDMDHENMFWYRQDPGLGLRLIYFSYDVKMKEKGDIPEGYSVSREKKERFSLILESASTNQTSMYLCASHAPLKVYEQYFGPGTRLTVT.